The clone carrying this TCR beta chain showed up just a few times. Its antigen is currently unknown. There were TCR beta CDR3 regions amplified from RNA transcripts. The HTBI primer set served for first-round RT-PCR of the TCR CDR3. TCRdb reprocessed the multiplex PCR reads via MiXCR and lists one record per CDR3 protein. This table holds about 660,000 distinct CDR3 sequences, nearly 45% found once. The data are from a study of T cells in Graves' hyperthyroidism and ophthalmopathy. Study observations and caveats: Progression to ophthalmopathy was predicted a median of approximately 6.4 months early.

The germline V gene encodes CDR1 SGHTA and CDR2 FQGNSA. Deletions cut 9 bases from V and 0 bases from J, with 14 bases between. This CDR3 comprises 15 residues. The source is an adult man with Graves' disease, either hyperthyroidism or ophthalmopathy (not recorded which). The chain couples TRBV7-2 to TRBJ2-2; D is perhaps TRBD1 (5 bases). Sample: peripheral blood or thyroid tissue (not recorded which). Written as DNA, the CDR3 is TGTGCCAGTTGCCCAGACAGAACGAACACCGGGGAGCTGTTTTTT. It encodes CASCPDRTNTGELFF.